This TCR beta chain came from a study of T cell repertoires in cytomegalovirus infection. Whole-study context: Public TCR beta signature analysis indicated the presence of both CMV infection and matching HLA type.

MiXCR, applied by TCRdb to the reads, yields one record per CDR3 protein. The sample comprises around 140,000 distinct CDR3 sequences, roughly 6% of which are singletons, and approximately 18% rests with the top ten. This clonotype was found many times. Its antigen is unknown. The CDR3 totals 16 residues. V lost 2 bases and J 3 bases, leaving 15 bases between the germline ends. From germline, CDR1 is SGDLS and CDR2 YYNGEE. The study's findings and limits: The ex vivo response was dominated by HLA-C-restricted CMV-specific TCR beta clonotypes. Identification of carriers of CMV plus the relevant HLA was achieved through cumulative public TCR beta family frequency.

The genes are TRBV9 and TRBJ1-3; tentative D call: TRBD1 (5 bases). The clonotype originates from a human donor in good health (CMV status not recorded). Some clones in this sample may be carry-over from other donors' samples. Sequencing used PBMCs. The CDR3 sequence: CASSVSGGLDGNTIYF. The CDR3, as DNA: TGTGCCAGCAGCGTTTCTGGGGGTTTAGATGGAAACACCATATATTTT.